This T cell receptor (beta chain) originates from a study of shared clonotypes between healthy human individuals. Methods used by the authors: As immunoSEQ supplied junction-only sequences (without quality scores), filtering differed. The assay was immunoSEQ multiplex PCR, and TCRdb's table has in-frame clones only and misses some. V, J and clone size are those of that table, while D and trimming were read from the DNA. The sample holds over a million clones; approximately 80% are singletons and the top ten take 0.5% to 0.6%. Points from the study as a whole: Researchers sampled only blood; tissue repertoires likely differ. What limited the represented genetic and exposure-history diversity was the small number of donors.

This clone was detected once. Its antigen is still unknown. Germline V gene data show CDR1 as SGDLS and CDR2 as YYNGEE. CDR3 length: 15 amino acids. Losses at the gene ends were 6 bases for V and 5 bases for J; bases not matched to a gene: 9. Partitioning of CD4+ cells yielded a CD45RA+ naive subset and a CD45RA-negative memory subset. The chain joins TRBV9 to TRBJ2-1; TRBD2 aligns across 9 bases. The sequence was collected from a man aged 18 to 30 in good health. Some clones in this sample may be carry-over from other donors' samples. The sample consisted of memory CD4+ T cells from PBMCs. The subset was: CD45RA-negative fraction. The CDR3 reads CASTPRIAGDNEQFF. In DNA, the CDR3 is TGTGCCAGCACCCCACGGATAGCGGGAGACAATGAGCAGTTCTTC. Full variable domain (remainder filled in from reference TRBV9 and TRBJ2-1): DSGVTQTPKHLITATGQRVTLRCSPRSGDLSVYWYQQSLDQGLQFLIQYYNGEERAKGNILERFSAQQFPDLHSELNLSSLELGDSALYFCASTPRIAGDNEQFFGPGTRLTVL.